This is a list of T cell receptor beta chains from one sample in a study of T cells in Graves' hyperthyroidism and ophthalmopathy. Via MiXCR, TCRdb re-called the multiplex PCR reads, giving one row per CDR3 protein. The repertoire consists of 490,000 or so distinct CDR3 sequences, with approximately 23% occurring once and the leading ten covering about 53%. Sequencing was performed on blood. Receptor source: a woman in her 70s with Graves' ophthalmopathy. The CDR3 runs from the conserved cysteine through the conserved F or W. Fields, in order: D gene, clone size, J gene, CDR3 length, V gene, CDR3 protein, CDR3 DNA. A D gene is named only where the DNA matches it firmly. The size entry is marked missing in some rows and otherwise reads once, few, many or a size class.

TRBD1,few,TRBJ2-2,13,TRBV5-1,CASSPTGVGELFF,TGCGCCAGCAGTCCCACAGGGGTGGGGGAGCTGTTTTTT
TRBD1,few,TRBJ1-2,14,TRBV12-5,CASGLEQGSYGYTF,TGTGCTAGTGGTTTGGAACAGGGGTCATATGGCTACACCTTC
TRBD1,few,TRBJ2-1,16,TRBV10-3,CAISESGQGIRFEQFF,TGTGCCATCAGTGAGTCTGGACAGGGGATAAGATTTGAGCAGTTCTTC
.,.,TRBJ1-1,13,TRBV5-1,CASSSGRGNQAFF,TGCGCCAGCAGCTCCGGAAGGGGGAACCAAGCTTTCTTT
.,.,TRBJ1-2,13,TRBV20-1,CSAKGTNNYGYTF,TGCAGTGCTAAGGGGACGAATAACTATGGCTACACCTTC
TRBD1,few,TRBJ1-5,16,TRBV19,CASLRPGTGINQPQHF,TGTGCCAGTCTCCGGCCCGGGACAGGGATCAATCAGCCCCAGCATTTT
.,.,TRBJ1-2,14,TRBV2,CASSVQGGNYGYTF,TGTGCCAGCAGTGTCCAAGGGGGGAACTATGGCTACACCTTC
TRBD1,.,TRBJ2-7,13,TRBV10-1,CASSSDRRDEQYF,TGCGCCAGCAGCTCGGACAGGCGGGACGAGCAGTACTTC
.,few,TRBJ1-5,13,TRBV20-1,CSAININSQPQHF,TGCAGTGCTATTAATATCAACAGTCAGCCCCAGCATTTT
TRBD2,.,TRBJ2-1,17,TRBV30,CAWRVRPGLAGIWYQFF,TGTGCCTGGAGAGTACGACCGGGACTAGCGGGAATCTGGTACCAGTTCTTC
.,many,TRBJ2-1,12,TRBV20-1,CSAAGTSLEQFF,TGCAGTGCTGCCGGGACGTCTCTTGAGCAGTTCTTC
.,many,TRBJ2-7,15,TRBV2,CASSVVRISSYEQYF,TGTGCCAGCAGTGTAGTCCGAATAAGCTCCTACGAGCAGTACTTC
.,.,TRBJ2-2,16,TRBV5-1,CASSLGVSGNTGELFF,TGCGCCAGCAGCTTGGGGGTTAGCGGGAACACCGGGGAGCTGTTTTTT
.,.,TRBJ2-7,14,TRBV6-5,CASSYNSGQGEQYF,TGTGCCAGCAGTTACAATAGCGGCCAGGGCGAGCAGTACTTC
.,few,TRBJ2-7,12,TRBV12-3/TRBV12-4,CASSYLGAEQYF,TGTGCCAGCAGTTACCTCGGGGCCGAGCAGTACTTC
.,.,TRBJ1-3,15,TRBV6-1,CASSEALQGGNTIYF,TGTGCCAGCAGTGAAGCTCTACAGGGTGGAAACACCATATATTTT
.,many,TRBJ1-5,14,TRBV5-1,CASSLGSSNQPQHF,TGCGCCAGCAGCTTGGGGTCTAGCAATCAGCCCCAGCATTTT
TRBD2,many,TRBJ2-7,15,TRBV11-1,CASKATSGNFAEQYF,TGTGCCAGCAAGGCGACTAGCGGGAATTTCGCCGAGCAGTACTTC
TRBD1,once,TRBJ2-3,15,TRBV6-1,CASGAGGSWSDTQYF,TGTGCCAGCGGGGCAGGGGGCAGTTGGTCAGATACGCAGTATTTT
TRBD2,few,TRBJ2-2,17,TRBV6-1,CASSFPTGGPRTGELFF,TGTGCCAGCAGTTTCCCAACGGGAGGGCCTCGCACCGGGGAGCTGTTTTTT
TRBD2,once,TRBJ2-2,17,TRBV5-1,CASSPNPGRADTGELFF,TGCGCCAGCAGCCCGAACCCCGGGAGGGCCGACACCGGGGAGCTGTTTTTT
TRBD2,.,TRBJ2-7,14,TRBV12-3/TRBV12-4,CASSLSGGVYEQYF,TGTGCCAGCAGTTTATCTGGGGGGGTCTACGAGCAGTACTTC
.,.,TRBJ2-3,16,TRBV7-2,CASSLGVAPGTDTQYF,TGTGCCAGCAGCTTGGGAGTGGCCCCTGGCACAGATACGCAGTATTTT
.,.,TRBJ2-1,15,TRBV2,CASSATGTSNNEQIF,TGTGCCAGCAGTGCTACCGGGACTTCGAACAATGAGCAGATCTTC
.,many,TRBJ1-6,13,TRBV7-2,CASSLAGSSPLHF,TGTGCCAGCAGCTTAGCGGGCAGCTCACCCCTCCACTTT
TRBD2,few,TRBJ2-5,15,TRBV4-2,CASSTSSGIGETQYF,TGTGCCAGCAGCACCTCTAGCGGGATAGGAGAGACCCAGTACTTC
TRBD1,.,TRBJ1-2,16,TRBV11-2,CASSPTTGTGGYGYTF,TGTGCCAGCAGCCCCACGACTGGGACAGGGGGCTATGGCTACACCTTC
TRBD1,.,TRBJ2-3,14,TRBV20-1,CSASGQGISDTQYF,TGCAGTGCTAGTGGACAGGGAATCTCAGATACGCAGTATTTT
.,.,TRBJ2-3,14,TRBV10-1,CASSGTALPDTQYF,TGCGCCAGCAGTGGGACTGCTTTGCCAGATACGCAGTATTTT
.,many,TRBJ2-5,13,TRBV3-1,CASSQRSSETQYF,TGTGCCAGCAGCCAGAGGAGTTCTGAGACCCAGTACTTC
TRBD1,.,TRBJ2-5,14,TRBV5-6,CASSHGQGGETQYF,TGTGCCAGCAGCCACGGACAGGGCGGGGAGACCCAGTACTTC
TRBD2,many,TRBJ2-7,15,TRBV7-2,CASSFGGGSSYEQYF,TGTGCCAGCAGCTTCGGGGGGGGGAGCTCCTACGAGCAGTACTTC
TRBD1,.,TRBJ1-1,14,TRBV2,CASSRGQSDTEAFF,TGTGCCAGCAGTCGGGGACAGTCGGACACTGAAGCTTTCTTT
.,many,TRBJ1-2,12,TRBV19,CASSTQWYGYTF,TGTGCCAGTAGTACCCAATGGTATGGCTACACCTTC
TRBD1,.,TRBJ1-1,14,TRBV10-3,CAISDPGQYTEAFF,TGTGCCATCAGTGACCCGGGACAGTACACTGAAGCTTTCTTT
.,.,TRBJ2-2,15,TRBV5-1,CASSLGQVNTGELFF,TGCGCCAGCAGCTTGGGACAGGTCAACACCGGGGAGCTGTTTTTT
.,.,TRBJ1-2,16,TRBV10-2,CASGGHSDLRNYGYTF,TGCGCCAGCGGAGGTCACTCAGATCTACGAAACTATGGCTACACCTTC
.,few,TRBJ2-6,14,TRBV30,CAWSKGTGANVLTF,TGTGCCTGGAGTAAGGGGACTGGGGCCAACGTCCTGACTTTC
.,.,TRBJ1-5,14,TRBV20-1,CSAGRGRPDQPQHF,TGCAGTGCTGGCAGGGGACGCCCCGACCAGCCCCAGCATTTT
TRBD1,few,TRBJ1-2,15,TRBV10-2,CASSPGTVTNYGYTF,TGCGCCAGCAGCCCCGGGACAGTAACTAACTATGGCTACACCTTC
TRBD1,few,TRBJ2-7,13,TRBV20-1,CSANGQGVHEQYF,TGCAGTGCCAACGGACAGGGGGTACACGAGCAGTACTTC
TRBD1,.,TRBJ1-6,13,TRBV20-1,CSASRDRDSPLHF,TGCAGTGCCAGTCGAGACAGGGATTCACCCCTCCACTTT
.,.,TRBJ1-1,13,TRBV24-1,CATSETRNTEAFF,TGTGCCACCAGTGAGACACGTAACACTGAAGCTTTCTTT
.,few,TRBJ1-2,14,TRBV5-1,CASSLTALSGGYTF,TGCGCCAGCAGCTTGACAGCCCTCTCAGGGGGCTACACCTTC
TRBD2,few,TRBJ2-3,18,TRBV7-3,CASSSRKKTSGRTDTQYF,TGTGCCAGCAGCTCTCGTAAAAAGACTAGCGGGAGGACAGATACGCAGTATTTT
.,many,TRBJ1-2,13,TRBV7-2,CASSLARGGGYTF,TGTGCCAGCAGCTTAGCCAGGGGTGGCGGCTACACCTTC
.,few,TRBJ1-6,14,TRBV27,CASSFDSNNSPLHF,TGTGCCAGCAGTTTCGACAGCAATAATTCACCCCTCCACTTT
TRBD1,few,TRBJ1-5,13,TRBV27,CASSTGVVQPQHF,TGTGCCAGCAGCACAGGGGTGGTTCAGCCCCAGCATTTT
.,many,TRBJ2-2,14,TRBV2,CASHFASWGGELFF,TGTGCCAGCCATTTCGCGTCTTGGGGCGGGGAGCTGTTTTTT
.,few,TRBJ2-7,12,TRBV12-3/TRBV12-4,CASSRAENEQYF,TGTGCCAGCAGTCGAGCGGAAAACGAGCAGTACTTC
.,.,TRBJ1-1,15,TRBV30,CAWNFQGPMNTEAFF,TGTGCCTGGAACTTCCAGGGACCGATGAACACTGAAGCTTTCTTT
.,once,TRBJ2-5,18,TRBV18,CASSPVPSETVRQETQYF,TGTGCCAGCTCACCAGTTCCTAGCGAGACGGTACGCCAAGAGACCCAGTACTTC
TRBD2,once,TRBJ2-1,16,TRBV7-3,CASSTRTSGRVDEQFF,TGTGCCAGCAGCACCCGGACTAGCGGGAGGGTAGATGAGCAGTTCTTC
.,many,TRBJ1-1,13,TRBV2,CASSEAPGTQAFF,TGTGCCAGCAGTGAAGCACCCGGGACACAAGCTTTCTTT
.,.,TRBJ2-3,13,TRBV5-1,CASSSPVLDTQYF,TGCGCCAGCAGCTCCCCCGTGTTGGATACGCAGTATTTT
TRBD2,.,TRBJ2-1,16,TRBV6-5,CASSSTTGTSGNEQFF,TGTGCCAGCAGTTCGACGACCGGGACTAGCGGGAATGAGCAGTTCTTC
.,many,TRBJ2-5,16,TRBV28,CASSLVGGGPMETQYF,TGTGCCAGCAGTTTAGTAGGGGGAGGGCCTATGGAGACCCAGTACTTC